This T cell receptor beta chain was sequenced in a study of lung T cells in sarcoidosis with Löfgren's syndrome. MiXCR, applied by TCRdb to the reads, yields one record per CDR3 protein. In the table there are 55,000 to 80,000 distinct CDR3 sequences, 21% of which are singletons. This clonotype was counted ten times or more. The sample consisted of CD4+ T cells from PBMCs. The source is a human donor with sarcoidosis (Löfgren's syndrome or another form), or a control subject (not recorded which).

CDR3 loop: CASSLSPGLGSGYNEQFF. The CDR3 nucleotides read TGTGCCAGCAGTTTATCACCCGGACTAGGAAGCGGCTACAATGAGCAGTTCTTC. The chain employs TRBV28 and TRBJ2-1; 7 positions agree with TRBD2. The CDR3 sequence is 18 residues long. J was trimmed by 3 bases and V by 1 base; bases with no gene match: 12. Germline assignment: CDR1 MDHEN and CDR2 SYDVKM.